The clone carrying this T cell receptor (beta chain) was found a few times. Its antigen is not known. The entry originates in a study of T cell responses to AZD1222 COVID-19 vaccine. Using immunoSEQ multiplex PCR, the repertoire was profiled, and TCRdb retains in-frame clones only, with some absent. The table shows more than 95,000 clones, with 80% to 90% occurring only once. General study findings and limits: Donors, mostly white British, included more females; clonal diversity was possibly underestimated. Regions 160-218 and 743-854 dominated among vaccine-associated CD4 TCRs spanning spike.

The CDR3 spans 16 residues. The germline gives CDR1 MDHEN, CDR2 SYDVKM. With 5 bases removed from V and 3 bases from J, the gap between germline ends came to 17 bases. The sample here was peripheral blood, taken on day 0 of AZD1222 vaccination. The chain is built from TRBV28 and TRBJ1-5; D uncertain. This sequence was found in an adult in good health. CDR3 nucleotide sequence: TGTGCCAGCAGTACAACTAGAGGGTGGGACAATCAGCCCCAGCATTTT. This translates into CASSTTRGWDNQPQHF.